This is a list of T cell receptor beta chains from one sample in a study of T cells in localized non-small cell lung cancer. This table comes from immunoSEQ multiplex PCR, and its TCRdb copy is limited to in-frame clones, with some not included. The table records about 35,000 clones, less than 95% of them present only once. Sample: peripheral blood mononuclear cells, taken before any cancer treatment. Every receptor here comes from an older female donor with stage II lung adenocarcinoma. CDR3s include the opening cysteine and the closing phenylalanine or tryptophan. A D gene is named only where the DNA matches it firmly. For some rows the clone size is stated as once, few or many, or as a class when expanded; others skip it.

NA	TRBV6-5	TRBJ1-3	NA	TGTGCCAGCAGTTACTCTCGGCCGAGCTCTGGAAACACCATATATTTT	CASSYSRPSSGNTIYF
NA	TRBV5-1	TRBJ2-3	TRBD2	TGCGCCAGCAGCTCGTCCCCTACTAGCGGGGGGACAGATACGCAGTATTTT	CASSSSPTSGGTDTQYF
NA	TRBV5-1	TRBJ1-2	NA	TGCGCCAGCAGCTTCGAAAGGGCCGATTGGGGCTACACCTTC	CASSFERADWGYTF
NA	TRBV7-2	TRBJ2-2	NA	TGTGCCAGCAGCCCAGACTATTCCACCGGGGAGCTGTTTTTT	CASSPDYSTGELFF
NA	TRBV14	TRBJ2-6	NA	TGTGCCAGCAGCCAAGACCAGGGGAATTGGGCCAACGTCCTGACTTTC	CASSQDQGNWANVLTF
NA	TRBV5-1	TRBJ1-2	TRBD1	TGCGCCAGCACCCGACAGGGGGCCCATGGCTACACCTTC	CASTRQGAHGYTF
NA	TRBV6-5	TRBJ2-2	NA	TGTGCCAGCAGTTATAGCACAGGGACCACCGGGGAGCTGTTTTTT	CASSYSTGTTGELFF
NA	TRBV5-1	TRBJ2-7	NA	TGCGCCAGCAGCGCGGGCCGCACCTACGAGCAGTACTTC	CASSAGRTYEQYF
NA	TRBV5-1	TRBJ2-5	NA	TGCGCCAGCAGCCGTGACACTAACCAAGAGACCCAGTACTTC	CASSRDTNQETQYF
NA	TRBV21-1	TRBJ2-5	NA	TGTGCCAGCAGCAAAAGGGGAGAGACCCAGTACTTC	CASSKRGETQYF
NA	TRBV5-6	TRBJ1-2	TRBD1	TGTGCCAGCAGCTCGCTACAGGGGAGGGATGGCTACACCTTC	CASSSLQGRDGYTF
few	TRBV7-2	TRBJ2-2	TRBD2	TGTGCCAGCAGCTTATGGGTAGCGGGAGTCACCGGGGAGCTGTTTTTT	CASSLWVAGVTGELFF
NA	TRBV28	TRBJ1-1	TRBD1	TGTGCCAGCAGTTCTGTGACAGGGGGGTATACTGAAGCTTTCTTT	CASSSVTGGYTEAFF
NA	TRBV15	TRBJ1-6	TRBD1	TGTGCCACCAGCAGAGAAGGACAGGGGACTTCACCCCTCCACTTT	CATSREGQGTSPLHF
once	TRBV28	TRBJ1-5	TRBD1	TGTGCCAGCACTCAAAACAGGGGGGATCAGCCCCAGCATTTT	CASTQNRGDQPQHF
NA	TRBV5-6	TRBJ1-1	NA	TGTGCCAGCAGGGGGAGGGAGAACACTGAAGCTTTCTTT	CASRGRENTEAFF
NA	TRBV10-1	TRBJ1-4	NA	TGCGCCAGCAGTGAAGGGGGTGAAAAACTGTTTTTT	CASSEGGEKLFF
NA	TRBV29-1	TRBJ2-7	NA	TGCAGCGTTGCCCTGGGGTCCTACGAGCAGTACTTC	CSVALGSYEQYF
NA	TRBV5-6	TRBJ1-5	NA	TGTGCCAGCAGCTTGCGGGGGGTCGGCAATCAGCCCCAGCATTTT	CASSLRGVGNQPQHF
NA	TRBV5-5	TRBJ2-5	NA	TGTGCCAGCAGCTTGAGAGGGGGACCCGGTCAGACCCAGTACTTC	CASSLRGGPGQTQYF
NA	TRBV9	TRBJ2-1	TRBD2	TGTGCCAGCAGCGTAGAAAAACTAGCGGTTAATGAGCAGTTCTTC	CASSVEKLAVNEQFF
once	TRBV6-6	TRBJ1-1	TRBD1	TGTGCCTCAGACAGGGGGCAATCTGAAGCTTTCTTT	CASDRGQSEAFF
NA	TRBV19	TRBJ2-1	TRBD2	TGTGCCAGTAGTATCCCTCGAACTAGCGGAGCTAACTCCTACAATGAGCAGTTCTTC	CASSIPRTSGANSYNEQFF
NA	TRBV28	TRBJ1-5	TRBD1	TGTGCCAGCAGTTCTTTATACAGGGGACAGCCCCAGCATTTT	CASSSLYRGQPQHF
NA	TRBV6-5	TRBJ2-1	TRBD1	TGTGCCAGTCGACAGGGGGCTGGAGGTGAGCAGTTCTTC	CASRQGAGGEQFF
NA	TRBV29-1	TRBJ2-1	NA	TGCAGCGTTGAATCCGCTAGCAGAGAGCAGTTCTTC	CSVESASREQFF
NA	TRBV29-1	TRBJ1-2	TRBD1	TGCAGCGCCGGACAGGATGACGGAGGCTACACCTTC	CSAGQDDGGYTF
NA	TRBV11-2	TRBJ2-1	TRBD2	TGTGCCAGCAGCTCGGGACTACCCCGTTACAATGAGCAGTTCTTC	CASSSGLPRYNEQFF
once	TRBV10-3	TRBJ2-3	TRBD1	TGTGCCATCAGTTCCGGGACAGGCACAGATACGCAGTATTTT	CAISSGTGTDTQYF
NA	TRBV28	TRBJ1-6	NA	TGTGCCAGCGGGGGCAGGGAGGGGAGTTCACCCCTCCACTTT	CASGGREGSSPLHF
NA	TRBV6-1	TRBJ2-3	TRBD1	TGTGCCAGCATTTATCCAGGGACAGGGGGGGATACGCAGTATTTT	CASIYPGTGGDTQYF
NA	TRBV30	TRBJ2-7	NA	TGTGCCTGGAGTGTAATAGGAGCCGGTTACGAGCAGTACTTC	CAWSVIGAGYEQYF
NA	TRBV30	TRBJ2-1	TRBD2	TGTGCCTGGTCTTCCGGGGCTAGCGGGGGCAGTGAGCAGTTCTTC	CAWSSGASGGSEQFF
NA	TRBV6-5	TRBJ2-7	NA	TGTGCCAGCAGTTATAGTAACGGGGGAGAGCTCGGGCAGTACTTC	CASSYSNGGELGQYF
NA	TRBV5-1	TRBJ2-5	NA	TGCGCCTCCCGCCAGGAGGGAGAGACCCAGTACTTC	CASRQEGETQYF
NA	TRBV5-1	TRBJ2-7	TRBD2	TGCGCCAGCAGCCACGGACTAGTCATCTACGAGCAGTACTTC	CASSHGLVIYEQYF
NA	TRBV28	TRBJ1-2	TRBD1	TGTGCCAGCAGCTCGGGACAGAGTAACTATGGCTACACCTTC	CASSSGQSNYGYTF
NA	TRBV5-1	TRBJ1-4	TRBD1	TGCGCCAGCAGCCCACGAGTCCGGGGACAGGGAATGGCGAATGAAAAACTGTTTTTT	CASSPRVRGQGMANEKLFF
NA	TRBV5-8	TRBJ1-6	NA	TGTGCCAGCAGTCGGGACTCTAATTCACCCCTCCACTTT	CASSRDSNSPLHF
NA	TRBV27	TRBJ1-6	NA	TGTGCCAGCAGTCCCAAGGACGGGGTCGGTTCACCCCTCCACTTT	CASSPKDGVGSPLHF
NA	TRBV7-2	TRBJ1-4	TRBD1	TGTGCCAGCAGCTACAACAGGGGTAATAATGAAAAACTGTTTTTT	CASSYNRGNNEKLFF
NA	TRBV7-9	TRBJ1-4	NA	TGTGCCAGCACCGAGGAGAACCTGGATGAAAAACTGTTTTTT	CASTEENLDEKLFF
NA	TRBV28	TRBJ2-7	NA	TGTGCCAGCAGTTTATTGGGCAGGGGGGAATACGAGCAGTACTTC	CASSLLGRGEYEQYF
once	TRBV10-3	TRBJ2-7	TRBD1	TGTGCCATCCAGGACAGGACAGGGATGGGCGAGCAGTACTTC	CAIQDRTGMGEQYF
NA	TRBV28	TRBJ2-1	NA	TGTGCCAGCAGTTTTTCCGAGAATGAGCAGTTCTTC	CASSFSENEQFF
NA	TRBV2	TRBJ1-1	NA	TGTGCCAGCAGTGTGTACGGGAACACTGAAGCTTTCTTT	CASSVYGNTEAFF
NA	TRBV6-5	TRBJ1-1	NA	TGTGCCAGCAGAGTCACACAGGGAACTGAAGCTTTCTTT	CASRVTQGTEAFF
NA	TRBV7-2	TRBJ2-7	TRBD1	TGTGCCAGCAGCTTAGCCGGGACAGGAACCTACGAGCAGTACTTC	CASSLAGTGTYEQYF
NA	TRBV2	TRBJ2-2	TRBD1	TGTGCCAGCATGAGGGACAGGGGGCGCACCGGGGAGCTGTTTTTT	CASMRDRGRTGELFF
NA	TRBV7-2	TRBJ2-1	TRBD1	TGTGCCAGCAGCCCGATCGGACAGGCGAGGAACAATGAGCAGTTCTTC	CASSPIGQARNNEQFF
NA	TRBV5-6	TRBJ2-3	TRBD1	TGTGCCAGCAGCGCCGACAGGGGGCGCATCGCAGATACGCAGTATTTT	CASSADRGRIADTQYF
NA	TRBV27	TRBJ2-3	TRBD1	TGTGCCAGCAGCGCCGGGACAGGGGGCTCTAGCACAGATACGCAGTATTTT	CASSAGTGGSSTDTQYF
once	TRBV6-1	TRBJ2-7	NA	TGTGCCAGCAGTGAAGCAAGGTCGGGGGAGCAGTACTTC	CASSEARSGEQYF
NA	TRBV19	TRBJ1-5	TRBD1	TGTGCCAGTAGTATCAGGGCAGGGGGCGATCAGCCCCAGCATTTT	CASSIRAGGDQPQHF
NA	TRBV5-1	TRBJ2-5	NA	TGCGCCAGCAGCGTTCCAGCTAGTGAGGAGACCCAGTACTTC	CASSVPASEETQYF
NA	TRBV5-4	TRBJ1-3	TRBD1	TGTGCCAGCAGCCGGGACAGGACCTCTGGAAACACCATATATTTT	CASSRDRTSGNTIYF
NA	TRBV11-2	TRBJ1-5	NA	TGTGCCAGCAGCCCGGGGCTCAATCAGCCCCAGCATTTT	CASSPGLNQPQHF
once	TRBV19	TRBJ1-4	NA	TGTGCCAGTAGTAACGACAGGATGGGTAATGAAAAACTGTTTTTT	CASSNDRMGNEKLFF
NA	TRBV21-1	TRBJ1-2	NA	TGTCCTTCCAAAGGACTCACGGGCTATGGCTACACCTTC	CPSKGLTGYGYTF
NA	TRBV7-9	TRBJ2-1	NA	TGTGCCAGCAGGCGGGGGCATGAGCAGTTCTTC	CASRRGHEQFF